This T cell receptor (beta chain) was recorded in a study of blood T cell repertoires in COVID-19. The overall study: In each case, the material was cDNA or gDNA derived from T cells, B-cell-depleted T cells, or PBMCs.

The repertoire was sequenced with immunoSEQ multiplex PCR; TCRdb's copy has only in-frame clones and lacks some. The table has about 110,000 clones, less than 85% seen once. This CDR3 comprises 15 residues. Germline V gene sequence: CDR1 SGHAT, CDR2 FQNNGV. Germline trimming cut 2 bases from V and 1 base from J; bases unmatched to any gene: 4. This chain connects TRBV11-2 to TRBJ2-7; TRBD1 aligns across 8 bases. The receptor was derived from a woman in her 40s with acute or convalescent COVID-19. Sequenced material: peripheral blood. CDR3 DNA: TGTGCCAGCAGCTTATACCAGGGGGCTTCCTACGAGCAGTACTTC. Its translation is CASSLYQGASYEQYF.